This passage covers 32 T cell receptor beta chains from one sample sequenced in a study of regulatory T cells in long-lasting Graves disease (dated by TCRdb to 2020 to 2022). This sample's time point label indicates: persistent/refractory GD, antithyroid drugs over 5 years with positive TRAb. For both TCR sequencing and RNA sequencing, RNA was extracted from PBMCs using TRIzol. Receptors were amplified or captured by multiplex PCR. Sequencing was carried out with an Illumina HiSeq 4000. iRepertoire HTBI primers and Arm-PCR amplification of CDR3 regions were used to construct TCR beta libraries. Using fastp trimming at Q25 and MiXCR clonotype assembly, TCRdb reanalyzed the public sequencing data and kept in-frame beta chains. Entries are consolidated by CDR3 protein sequence, retaining the most common genes and DNA. For this sample the table gives about 470,000 distinct CDR3 sequences, of which less than 25% were detected only once. The top ten clonotypes cover approximately 7.8% of the sample.

The material was peripheral blood mononuclear cells (PBMCs), obtained when the disease was refractory, from a patient treated with antithyroid drugs. The receptors here all came from a female donor with Graves disease.

In its sample, this clonotype was seen many times. The chain links TRBV6-5 to TRBJ1-2; no firm D call. There are 13 residues in the CDR3. Germline lookup yields CDR1 MNHEY and CDR2 SVGAGI. The V end lost 2 bases, the J end lost 0 bases, and 4 bases lay between the germline ends. The CDR3 reads CASSYETNYGYTF. As DNA, the CDR3 is TGTGCCAGCAGTTACGAGACTAACTATGGCTACACCTTC.

Many counts were recorded for this clonotype. This rearrangement joins TRBV27 to TRBJ2-7; possible D gene TRBD2, 5 bases. Trimming cost V 3 bases and J 0 bases, with 12 bases left between them. CDR1 and CDR2 from the germline V gene are MNHEY and SMNVEV (reference sequence). The CDR3 consists of 15 residues. CDR3 coding DNA: TGTGCCAGCAGTTTTGAGGGCTCCAGCTCCTACGAGCAGTACTTC. Protein sequence: CASSFEGSSSYEQYF.

This clonotype was observed at least ten times. V and J are TRBV30 and TRBJ1-1; 7 bases align to TRBD1. V gave up 1 base and J gave up 5 bases; unmatched junction bases: 4. Germline CDR1 GTSNPN, CDR2 SVGIG (reference sequence). This CDR3 is built from 13 residues. In DNA, the CDR3 is TGTGCCTGGAGTGCAGGGGGAGGTACTGAAGCTTTCTTT. Its protein product is CAWSAGGGTEAFF.

This sequence joins TRBV7-9 and TRBJ2-2; 9 positions match TRBD1. This CDR3 has 19 amino acids. CDR1 and CDR2 from the germline V gene are SEHNR and FQNEAQ (reference sequence). J was trimmed by 0 bases and V by 6 bases; bases with no gene match: 14. Here the CDR3 reads CASSRAGTGRAPNTGELFF. CDR3 coding DNA: TGTGCCAGCAGTCGAGCTGGGACAGGGCGTGCACCGAACACCGGGGAGCTGTTTTTT. The full variable domain, with the rest looked up from reference TRBV7-9 and TRBJ2-2, is DTGVSQNPRHKITKRGQNVTFRCDPISEHNRLYWYRQTLGQGPEFLTYFQNEAQLEKSRLLSDRFSAERPKGSFSTLEIQRTEQGDSAMYLCASSRAGTGRAPNTGELFFGEGSRLTVL.

This clonotype was observed many times. The genes are TRBV28 and TRBJ1-5; TRBD1 is a possible D gene (6 bases). Germline lookup yields CDR1 MDHEN and CDR2 SYDVKM. Trimming took 9 bases from V and 6 from J, leaving 18 bases between them. The CDR3 sequence is 14 residues long. CDR3 sequence (DNA): TGTGCCAGTGGAGGGGGGTTCGGGGTTCAGCCCCAGCATTTT. Translated: CASGGGFGVQPQHF.

This clonotype has a handful of counts. The CDR3 nucleotides read TGCAGCGCCTCCCAGCAGTCCTCCTACGAGCAGTACTTC. Encoded protein: CSASQQSSYEQYF. V is TRBV20-1 and J is TRBJ2-7; no clear D gene. The germline V gene encodes CDR1 DFQATT and CDR2 SNEGSKA (reference sequence). CDR3 length: 13 residues.

The CDR3: CASSSERPTGLAYEQYF. The CDR3 nucleotides read TGTGCCAGCAGTTCGGAGAGACCCACAGGTCTCGCCTACGAGCAGTACTTC. The chain couples TRBV7-3 to TRBJ2-7; maybe TRBD1 (5 bases). V was clipped by 6 bases and J by 2 bases, with 23 bases between them. CDR1 and CDR2 (germline): SGHTA, FQGTGA. The CDR3 covers 17 residues.

CDR3 sequence (DNA): TGCAGTGCAACAGAATTTGCAGCTGGAAACACCATATATTTT. Its translation is CSATEFAAGNTIYF. This chain uses TRBV20-1 with TRBJ1-3; unclear D gene. V gave up 6 bases and J gave up 2 bases, with 14 bases separating them. This CDR3 is 14 amino acids long. In germline, CDR1 is DFQATT, CDR2 SNEGSKA (reference sequence).

The V call is TRBV11-2, the J call TRBJ2-7, with D maybe TRBD1 (5 bases). Trimming removed 5 bases at V and 1 base at J, with 15 bases between. Germline loops: CDR1 SGHAT, CDR2 FQNNGV. The CDR3 extends over 15 amino acids. The CDR3 reads CASSLTVSGSYEQYF. CDR3 coding DNA: TGTGCCAGCAGCCTGACAGTGTCTGGTTCCTACGAGCAGTACTTC.

This clonotype was found many times. The chain couples TRBV6-1 to TRBJ1-2, with D unclear. The CDR3 consists of 16 residues. V was clipped by 5 bases and J by 3 bases, with 19 bases between them. CDR1 and CDR2 (germline): MNHNS, SASEGT. CDR3 nucleotides: TGTGCCAGCAGTAAACTTCTCAGCGGGCCTTACTATGGCTACACCTTC. This codes for CASSKLLSGPYYGYTF.

V is TRBV18 and J is TRBJ2-7; D may be TRBD2 (5 bases). The V end lost 2 bases, the J end lost 3 bases, and 8 bases lay between the germline ends. Looked up from germline, CDR1 is KGHSH and CDR2 is LQKENI. This CDR3 has 13 residues. CDR3: CASSPADYYEQYF. Written as DNA, the CDR3 is TGTGCCAGCTCACCAGCAGACTACTACGAGCAGTACTTC. Supplemented by reference TRBV18 and TRBJ2-7, the full variable domain reads NAGVMQNPRHLVRRRGQEARLRCSPMKGHSHVYWYRQLPEEGLKFMVYLQKENIIDESGMPKERFSAEFPKEGPSILRIQQVVRGDSAAYFCASSPADYYEQYFGPGTRLTVT.

In its sample, this clonotype was seen a few times. The chain recombines TRBV5-1 with TRBJ2-1; 7 bases are a match to TRBD2. This CDR3 contains 17 residues. The germline gives CDR1 SGHRS, CDR2 YFSETQ. J lost 7 bases, V lost 2 bases, and 15 bases had no gene match. This CDR3 is CASSFPSAAGLRNEQFF. The CDR3 bases are TGCGCCAGCAGCTTTCCTAGCGCAGCGGGATTGAGGAATGAGCAGTTCTTC.

The chain has TRBV5-5 and TRBJ2-3, with D hard to call. The CDR3 contains 13 residues. Germline CDR1 SGHKS, CDR2 YYEKEE (reference sequence). Trimming took off 1 base at V and 5 bases at J, with 8 bases between the two ends. The CDR3 here is CASSLFLGDTQYF. In nucleotides, the CDR3 is TGTGCCAGCAGCTTGTTCCTGGGAGATACGCAGTATTTT.

There are many counts of this clonotype. The chain has TRBV7-6 and TRBJ2-7, with D possibly TRBD1 on 5 matching bases. The CDR3 length is 13 residues. V lost 5 bases and J lost 4, with 12 bases in between. Looked up from germline, CDR1 is SGHVS and CDR2 is FNYEAQ. CDR3 DNA sequence: TGTGCCAGCAGCGACGCCAGGGCGTACGAGCAGTACTTC. Protein: CASSDARAYEQYF.

This clonotype was observed a few times. The J gene is TRBJ1-1, the V gene TRBV5-6; D not resolved. Per germline, CDR1 SGHDT and CDR2 YYEEEE. This CDR3 is built from 14 residues. The ends were cut back, 0 bases at V and 4 bases at J, with 10 bases in the middle. DNA of the CDR3: TGTGCCAGCAGCTTGGTTCGGGTGACCACTGAAGCTTTCTTT. Protein sequence: CASSLVRVTTEAFF.

Ten or more counts support this clonotype. The chain joins TRBV7-2 to TRBJ2-5; D is perhaps TRBD1 or TRBD2 (5 bases each). The germline V gene has CDR1 SGHTA and CDR2 FQGNSA. The CDR3 has 16 amino acids. The V end lost 0 bases, the J end lost 2 bases, and 13 bases lay between the germline ends. CDR3 sequence reads: CASSLASTGLQETQYF. The DNA of the CDR3 is TGTGCCAGCAGCTTAGCTTCAACGGGGCTACAAGAGACCCAGTACTTC.

This clonotype has a handful of counts. The chain joins TRBV19 to TRBJ2-2; D gene unclear. From germline, CDR1 is LNHDA and CDR2 SQIVND (reference sequence). The V end was cut by 6 bases, the J end by 7 bases, with 6 bases between. CDR3 size: 11 residues. CDR3 in amino acids: CASRLLGELFF. The CDR3 DNA sequence: TGTGCCAGTAGACTCCTCGGGGAGCTGTTTTTT.

There are many counts of this clonotype. This chain uses TRBV6-5 with TRBJ1-2; D possibly corresponds to TRBD1 (5 bases). This CDR3 contains 16 residues. Germline V gene data show CDR1 as MNHEY and CDR2 as SVGAGI. Trimming took off 0 bases at V and 7 bases at J, with 18 bases between the two ends. CDR3 region: CASSYSMGGTTIGYTF. CDR3 bases: TGTGCCAGCAGTTACTCCATGGGCGGGACGACGATTGGCTACACCTTC.

In its sample, this clonotype was seen many times. The rearrangement joins TRBV12-3 or TRBV12-4 to TRBJ1-3, with D possibly being TRBD1 (5 bases). V gave up 6 bases and J gave up 0 bases, with 12 bases separating them. The CDR3 sequence is 15 residues long. The CDR3 region is CASSPTGTSGNTIYF. In DNA form, the CDR3 reads TGTGCCAGCAGCCCTACCGGGACCTCTGGAAACACCATATATTTT.

This clonotype was seen at least ten times. The J gene is TRBJ2-7, the V gene TRBV2, with a tentative D call TRBD2 (5 bases). CDR3 size: 14 residues. Trimming took 4 bases from V and 4 from J, leaving 14 bases between them. Germline CDR1 SNHLY, CDR2 FYNNEI. CDR3 DNA sequence: TGTGCCAGCAGTGGTCTAGCCCTAGGTTACGAGCAGTACTTC. Translation: CASSGLALGYEQYF. Full variable domain (remainder filled in from reference TRBV2 and TRBJ2-7): EPEVTQTPSHQVTQMGQEVILRCVPISNHLYFYWYRQILGQKVEFLVSFYNNEISEKSEIFDDQFSVERPDGSNFTLKIRSTKLEDSAMYFCASSGLALGYEQYFGPGTRLTVT.

This chain joins TRBV20-1 and TRBJ2-7; TRBD2 might be the D (5 bases). Germline V gene data show CDR1 as DFQATT and CDR2 as SNEGSKA (reference sequence). V was trimmed by 1 base and J by 3 bases, leaving 10 bases between them. The CDR3 extends over 13 amino acids. CDR3 sequence: CSARGSAHYEQYF. Here the CDR3 DNA reads TGCAGTGCTAGAGGTAGCGCACACTACGAGCAGTACTTC.

This clonotype was picked up many times. This chain connects TRBV29-1 to TRBJ2-5; D is ambiguous. The CDR3 has 13 residues. The V end lost 2 bases, the J end lost 4 bases, and 11 bases lay between the germline ends. Germline V lookup: CDR1 SQVTM, CDR2 ANQGSEA. The CDR3 sequence: CSVEIQALETQYF. CDR3 nucleotides: TGCAGCGTTGAAATCCAGGCCCTAGAGACCCAGTACTTC. The full variable domain, with the rest looked up from reference TRBV29-1 and TRBJ2-5, is SAVISQKPSRDICQRGTSLTIQCQVDSQVTMMFWYRQQPGQSLTLIATANQGSEATYESGFVIDKFPISRPNLTFSTLTVSNMSPEDSSIYLCSVEIQALETQYFGPGTRLLVL.

Turning to this clonotype: A read error is possible here, since a much larger clone lies one base away. The J gene is TRBJ2-2, the V gene TRBV12-3 or TRBV12-4; the D gene is possibly TRBD2 (5 bases). Trimming removed 8 bases from V and 4 bases from J, with 11 bases in between. There are 13 residues in the CDR3. The CDR3 loop reads CASGHSGTGELFF. As DNA, the CDR3 is TGTGCCAGCGGGCACAGCGGCACCGGGGAGCTGTTTTTT.

This chain joins TRBV19 and TRBJ1-4; 8 positions match TRBD1. There are 14 residues in the CDR3. J lost 7 bases, V lost 3 bases, and 4 bases had no gene match. Germline lookup yields CDR1 LNHDA and CDR2 SQIVND (reference sequence). Here the CDR3 reads CASSIGQGSEKLFF. CDR3 sequence (DNA): TGTGCCAGTAGTATCGGACAGGGAAGTGAAAAACTGTTTTTT.

This clonotype was picked up many times. DNA of the CDR3: TGTGCCAGCAGTTTATCGATACAAAACTATGGCTACACCTTC. Translation: CASSLSIQNYGYTF. The chain carries TRBV27 and TRBJ1-2; D ambiguous. The CDR3 totals 14 residues. The germline CDR1 and CDR2 sequences are MNHEY and SMNVEV (reference sequence). Trimming cost V 0 bases and J 2 bases, with 7 bases left between them.

The V gene is TRBV7-9, the J gene TRBJ2-4; 8 bases line up with TRBD1. V lost 1 base to trimming and J lost 3 bases; unmatched junction nucleotides: 8. Germline values: CDR1 SEHNR, CDR2 FQNEAQ (reference sequence). The CDR3 is 17 residues long. In DNA form, the CDR3 reads TGTGCCAGCAGCTTAGAAGGCAGGGGGCTGGGCAAAAACATTCAGTACTTC. This gives the protein CASSLEGRGLGKNIQYF.

This clonotype has more than one count but fewer than ten. J is TRBJ1-1 and V is TRBV7-2; no clear D gene. The CDR3 has 14 residues. The germline V gene has CDR1 SGHTA and CDR2 FQGNSA. V gave up 7 bases and J gave up 0 bases, with 12 bases separating them. CDR3 DNA: TGTGCCAGCACCACCCGGCGGCTGAACACTGAAGCTTTCTTT. Translation: CASTTRRLNTEAFF.

The rearrangement joins TRBV7-3 to TRBJ2-1; 9 bases are shared with TRBD2. Germline loops: CDR1 SGHTA, CDR2 FQGTGA. This CDR3 comprises 16 residues. V lost 2 bases and J lost 6; bases outside the gene matches: 8. The CDR3 nucleotides are TGTGCCAGCAGCTTAGGGCCAACTAGCGGGCTCAATGAGCAGTTCTTC. Residues: CASSLGPTSGLNEQFF. Variable domain in full (rest from reference TRBV7-3 and TRBJ2-1): GAGVSQTPSNKVTEKGKYVELRCDPISGHTALYWYRQSLGQGPEFLIYFQGTGAADDSGLPNDRFFAVRPEGSVSTLKIQRTERGDSAVYLCASSLGPTSGLNEQFFGPGTRLTVL.

Ten or more counts support this clonotype. The chain employs TRBV28 and TRBJ1-5; no reliable D call. CDR1 and CDR2 from the germline V gene are MDHEN and SYDVKM. The CDR3 runs to 13 residues. Between the trimmed V and J ends, which lost 5 bases and 6 bases, there was a span of 11 bases. The chain's CDR3 is CASSGDDIQPQHF. CDR3 nucleotides: TGTGCCAGCAGTGGCGATGACATTCAGCCCCAGCATTTT.

This clonotype has ten or more counts. V and J are TRBV28 and TRBJ2-7, with D tentatively TRBD2 (6 bases). Deletions cut 6 bases from V and 12 bases from J, with 18 bases between. This CDR3 spans 12 amino acids. CDR1 and CDR2 (germline): MDHEN, SYDVKM. CDR3 loop: CASSPLGGRRYF. The CDR3 nucleotides read TGTGCCAGCAGCCCCCTGGGGGGTCGACGGTACTTC. Variable domain in full (rest from reference TRBV28 and TRBJ2-7): DVKVTQSSRYLVKRTGEKVFLECVQDMDHENMFWYRQDPGLGLRLIYFSYDVKMKEKGDIPEGYSVSREKKERFSLILESASTNQTSMYLCASSPLGGRRYFGPGTRLTVT.

This clonotype was seen ten or more times. The rearrangement joins TRBV6-5 to TRBJ2-7; 7 bases are shared with TRBD1. CDR1 is MNHEY, CDR2 SVGAGI, per germline. The CDR3 is 15 amino acids. J was trimmed by 5 bases and V by 4 bases; bases with no gene match: 11. In DNA form, the CDR3 reads TGTGCCAGCAGTTTCCGAACAGGGGTCTGGGACGAGCAGTACTTC. This translates into CASSFRTGVWDEQYF.

V is TRBV7-2 and J is TRBJ1-4; D is unclear. The CDR3 loop spans 16 amino acids. Trimming shortened V by 1 base and J by 8 bases, and 17 bases separated the two germline ends. The V gene's germline CDR1 is SGHTA and CDR2 FQGNSA. Here the CDR3 DNA reads TGTGCCAGCAGCTTAGGTTTGGCCCGGGTGAGCGAAAAACTGTTTTTT. Its protein product is CASSLGLARVSEKLFF.